This record concerns one T cell receptor (beta chain) sequence. V lost 7 bases to trimming and J lost 7 bases; unmatched junction nucleotides: 13. The germline CDR1 and CDR2 sequences are KGHDR and SFDVKD. This CDR3 is built from 17 residues. This entry belongs to a study of blood T cell repertoires in COVID-19. Background on the study: Italy, Spain and the United States were the sources of the convalescent and acute COVID-19 samples.

Original handling: Amplified reference gene primers provided the basis for estimating nucleated cell counts. The protocol was immunoSEQ multiplex PCR, while the TCRdb copy is restricted to in-frame clones and leaves out a portion. V and J calls and clone size follow that table, whereas D and trimming were derived from the DNA. The sample has over 95,000 clones, around 89% seen once. Sequenced material: peripheral blood. V and J are TRBV24-1 and TRBJ2-1, with TRBD2 identical over 12 bases. The sequence was collected from a human donor with acute or convalescent COVID-19. The donor label of this sample is uncertain. CDR3 DNA sequence: TGTGCCACCAGCGACTCGCTAGCGGGAGGGGTCCCGAATGAGCAGTTCTTC. Encoded protein: CATSDSLAGGVPNEQFF.